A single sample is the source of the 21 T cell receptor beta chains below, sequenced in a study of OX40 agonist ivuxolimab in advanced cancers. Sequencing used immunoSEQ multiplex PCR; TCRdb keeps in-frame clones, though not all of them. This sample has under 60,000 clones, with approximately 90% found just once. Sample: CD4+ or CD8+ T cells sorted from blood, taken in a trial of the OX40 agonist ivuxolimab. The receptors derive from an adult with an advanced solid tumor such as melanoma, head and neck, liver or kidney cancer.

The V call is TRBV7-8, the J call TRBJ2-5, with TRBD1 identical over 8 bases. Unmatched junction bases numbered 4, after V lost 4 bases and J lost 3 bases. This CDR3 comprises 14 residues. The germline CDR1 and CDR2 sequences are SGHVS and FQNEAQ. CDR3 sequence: CASSSRTGKETQYF. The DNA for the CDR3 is TGTGCCAGCAGCTCTCGGACAGGGAAAGAGACCCAGTACTTC.

The CDR3 sequence: CASSLGAHPSTDTQYF. For the CDR3, the DNA is TGTGCCAGCAGTTTGGGGGCCCATCCGAGCACAGATACGCAGTATTTT. J is TRBJ2-3 and V is TRBV27; D possibly corresponds to TRBD1 (6 bases). V was trimmed by 3 bases and J by 0 bases, leaving 13 bases between them. The CDR3 is 16 residues long. Germline assignment: CDR1 MNHEY and CDR2 SMNVEV (reference sequence).

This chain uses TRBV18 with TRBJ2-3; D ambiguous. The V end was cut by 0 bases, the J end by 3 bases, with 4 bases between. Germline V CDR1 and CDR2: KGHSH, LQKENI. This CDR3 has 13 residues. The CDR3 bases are TGTGCCAGCTCACCACCGTTGACAGATACGCAGTATTTT. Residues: CASSPPLTDTQYF.

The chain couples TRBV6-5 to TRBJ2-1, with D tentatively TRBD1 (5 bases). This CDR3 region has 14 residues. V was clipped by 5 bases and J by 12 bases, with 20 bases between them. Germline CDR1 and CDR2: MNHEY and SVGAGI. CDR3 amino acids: CASSVWGSNFAQFF. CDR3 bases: TGTGCCAGCAGTGTGTGGGGCTCGAATTTTGCGCAGTTCTTC.

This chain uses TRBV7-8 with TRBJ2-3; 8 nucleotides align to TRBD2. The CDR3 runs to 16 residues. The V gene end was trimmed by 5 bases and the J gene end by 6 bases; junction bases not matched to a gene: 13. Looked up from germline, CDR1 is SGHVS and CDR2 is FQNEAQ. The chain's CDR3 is CASSRQVTSDRDTQYF. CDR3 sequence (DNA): TGTGCCAGCAGCCGCCAGGTGACTAGCGATAGGGATACGCAGTATTTT. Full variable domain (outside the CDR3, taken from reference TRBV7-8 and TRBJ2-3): GAGVSQSPRYKVAKRGQDVALRCDPISGHVSLFWYQQALGQGPEFLTYFQNEAQLDKSGLPSDRFFAERPEGSVSTLKIQRTQQEDSAVYLCASSRQVTSDRDTQYFGPGTRLTVL.

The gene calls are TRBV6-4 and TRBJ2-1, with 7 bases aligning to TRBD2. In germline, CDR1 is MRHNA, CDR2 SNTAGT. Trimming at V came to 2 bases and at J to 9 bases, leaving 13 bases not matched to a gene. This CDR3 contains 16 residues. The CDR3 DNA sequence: TGTGCCAGCAGTGACACATCTAGCGGAGGGGTGGGTGAGCAGTTCTTC. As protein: CASSDTSSGGVGEQFF.

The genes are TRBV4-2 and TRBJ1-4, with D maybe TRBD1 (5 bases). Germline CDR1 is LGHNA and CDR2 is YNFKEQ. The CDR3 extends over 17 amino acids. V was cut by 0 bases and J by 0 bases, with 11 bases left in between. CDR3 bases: TGTGCCAGCAGCCAAGATTTGGCGACAGCAACTAATGAAAAACTGTTTTTT. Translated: CASSQDLATATNEKLFF.

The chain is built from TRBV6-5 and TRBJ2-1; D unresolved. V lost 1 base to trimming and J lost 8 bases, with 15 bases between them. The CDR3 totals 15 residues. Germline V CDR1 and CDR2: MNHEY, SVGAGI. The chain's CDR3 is CASSYYAVRGHEQFF. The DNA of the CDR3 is TGTGCCAGCAGTTACTACGCGGTTCGAGGCCATGAGCAGTTCTTC.

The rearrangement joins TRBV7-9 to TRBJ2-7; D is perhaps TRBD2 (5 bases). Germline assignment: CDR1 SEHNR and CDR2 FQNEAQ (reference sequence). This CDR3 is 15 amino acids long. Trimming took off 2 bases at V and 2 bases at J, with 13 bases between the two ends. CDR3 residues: CASSLTTGFAYEQYF. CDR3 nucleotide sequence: TGTGCCAGCAGCTTAACAACGGGGTTTGCCTACGAGCAGTACTTC.

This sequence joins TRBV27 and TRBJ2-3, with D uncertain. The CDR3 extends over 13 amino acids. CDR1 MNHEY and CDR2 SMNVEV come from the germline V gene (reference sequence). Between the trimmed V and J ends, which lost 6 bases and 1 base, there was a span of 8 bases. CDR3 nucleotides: TGTGCCAGCAGCACCCCTCGCACAGATACGCAGTATTTT. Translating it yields CASSTPRTDTQYF.

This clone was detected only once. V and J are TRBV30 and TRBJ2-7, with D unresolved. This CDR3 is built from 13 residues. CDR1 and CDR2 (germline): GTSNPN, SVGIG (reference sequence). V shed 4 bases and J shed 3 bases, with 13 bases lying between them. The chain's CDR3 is CAWKSGSHYEQYF. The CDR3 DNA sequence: TGTGCCTGGAAATCTGGCAGCCACTACGAGCAGTACTTC.

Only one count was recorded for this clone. CDR3 sequence (DNA): TGTGCCAGCAGCCAAGAGATCCCGACAGGGTATGGCTACACCTTC. Residues: CASSQEIPTGYGYTF. The chain couples TRBV14 to TRBJ1-2; 7 bases match TRBD1. The V gene's germline CDR1 is SGHDN and CDR2 FVKESK. V was pared by 0 bases and J by 5 bases, with 6 bases of the junction left unmatched. This CDR3 has 15 amino acids. Full variable domain (missing parts from reference TRBV14 and TRBJ1-2): EAGVTQFPSHSVIEKGQTVTLRCDPISGHDNLYWYRRVMGKEIKFLLHFVKESKQDESGMPNNRFLAERTGGTYSTLKVQPAELEDSGVYFCASSQEIPTGYGYTFGSGTRLTVV.

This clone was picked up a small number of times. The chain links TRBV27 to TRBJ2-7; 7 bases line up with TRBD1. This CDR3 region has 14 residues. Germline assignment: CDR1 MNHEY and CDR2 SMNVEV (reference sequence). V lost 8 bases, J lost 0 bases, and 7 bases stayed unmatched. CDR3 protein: CASRGTVNSYEQYF. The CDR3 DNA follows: TGTGCCAGCCGAGGGACAGTTAACTCCTACGAGCAGTACTTC.

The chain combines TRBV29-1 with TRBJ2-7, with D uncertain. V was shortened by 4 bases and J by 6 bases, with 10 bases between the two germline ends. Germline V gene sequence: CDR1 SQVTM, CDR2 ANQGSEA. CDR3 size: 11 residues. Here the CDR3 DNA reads TGCAGCGTTGTAAAACCTCCCGAGCAGTACTTC. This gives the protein CSVVKPPEQYF.

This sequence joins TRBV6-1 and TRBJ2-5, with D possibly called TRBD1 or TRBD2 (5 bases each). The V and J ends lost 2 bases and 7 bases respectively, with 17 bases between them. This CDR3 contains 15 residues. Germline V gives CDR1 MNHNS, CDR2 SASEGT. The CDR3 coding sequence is TGTGCCAGCAGTGAACTCGGGACGGGTTTATGGACCCAGTACTTC. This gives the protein CASSELGTGLWTQYF.

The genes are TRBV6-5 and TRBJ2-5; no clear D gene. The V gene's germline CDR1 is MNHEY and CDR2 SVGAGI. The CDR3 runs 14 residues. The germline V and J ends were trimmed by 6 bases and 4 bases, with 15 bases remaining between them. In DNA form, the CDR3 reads TGTGCCAGCAGCCTAGACACCCGGCGAGAGACCCAGTACTTC. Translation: CASSLDTRRETQYF.

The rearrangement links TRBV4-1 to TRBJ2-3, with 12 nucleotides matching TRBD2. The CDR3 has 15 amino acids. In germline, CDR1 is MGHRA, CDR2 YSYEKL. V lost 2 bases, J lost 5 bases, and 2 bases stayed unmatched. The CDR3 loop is CASSQSLAGGDTQYF. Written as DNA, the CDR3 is TGCGCCAGCAGCCAATCACTAGCGGGAGGAGATACGCAGTATTTT.

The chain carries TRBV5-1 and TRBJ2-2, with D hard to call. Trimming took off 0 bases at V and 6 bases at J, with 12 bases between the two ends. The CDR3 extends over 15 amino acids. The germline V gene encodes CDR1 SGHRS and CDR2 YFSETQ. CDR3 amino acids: CASSLGLLDAGELFF. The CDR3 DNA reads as TGCGCCAGCAGCTTGGGACTGTTAGATGCCGGGGAGCTGTTTTTT.

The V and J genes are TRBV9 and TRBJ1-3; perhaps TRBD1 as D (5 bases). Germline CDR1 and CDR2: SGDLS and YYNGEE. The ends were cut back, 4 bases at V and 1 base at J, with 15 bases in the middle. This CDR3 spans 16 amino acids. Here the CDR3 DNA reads TGTGCCAGCAGCCCCACGGGACGACTTTCTGGAAACACCATATATTTT. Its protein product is CASSPTGRLSGNTIYF. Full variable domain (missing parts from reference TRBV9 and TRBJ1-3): DSGVTQTPKHLITATGQRVTLRCSPRSGDLSVYWYQQSLDQGLQFLIQYYNGEERAKGNILERFSAQQFPDLHSELNLSSLELGDSALYFCASSPTGRLSGNTIYFGEGSWLTVV.

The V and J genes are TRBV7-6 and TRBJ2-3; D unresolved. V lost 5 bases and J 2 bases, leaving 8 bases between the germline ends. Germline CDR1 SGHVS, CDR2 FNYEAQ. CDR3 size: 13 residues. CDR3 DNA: TGTGCCAGCAGCGGATTTGCCACAGATACGCAGTATTTT. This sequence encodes CASSGFATDTQYF.

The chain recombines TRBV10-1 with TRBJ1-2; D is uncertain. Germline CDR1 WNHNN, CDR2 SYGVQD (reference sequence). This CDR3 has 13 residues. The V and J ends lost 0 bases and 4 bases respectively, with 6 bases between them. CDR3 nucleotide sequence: TGCGCCAGCAGTGAGTCGGGTTCCTATGGCTACACCTTC. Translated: CASSESGSYGYTF.